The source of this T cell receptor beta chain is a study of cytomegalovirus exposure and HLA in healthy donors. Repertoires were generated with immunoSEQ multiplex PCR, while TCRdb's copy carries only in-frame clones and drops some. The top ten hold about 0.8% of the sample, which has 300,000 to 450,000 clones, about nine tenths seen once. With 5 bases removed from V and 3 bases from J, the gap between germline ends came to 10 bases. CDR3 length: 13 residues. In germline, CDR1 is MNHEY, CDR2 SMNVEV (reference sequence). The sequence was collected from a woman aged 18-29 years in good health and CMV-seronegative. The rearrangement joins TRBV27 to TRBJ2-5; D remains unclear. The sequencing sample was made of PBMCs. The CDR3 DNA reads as TGTGCCAGCAGTCACGCGCGCGAAGAGACCCAGTACTTC. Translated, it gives CASSHAREETQYF.